This is a list of T cell receptor beta chains from one sample in a study of cytomegalovirus exposure and HLA in healthy donors. Using immunoSEQ multiplex PCR, the repertoire was profiled, and TCRdb retains in-frame clones only, with some absent. The sample holds about 140,000 clones, nearly 10% seen once. Specimen: PBMCs. The receptors stem from a man aged 50 or older in good health and CMV-seronegative. Each CDR3 is given with its conserved first and last residue. Each record gives: D gene, V gene, J gene, clone size, CDR3 DNA, CDR3 protein. A D gene is named only where the DNA matches it firmly. Clone size is given for some rows only: seen once, a few or many times, or a class if the clone is expanded.

>TRBD1|TRBV19|TRBJ1-3|few
TGTGCCAGTAGTATAGGTCACAGGGGCGACTCTGGAAACACCATATATTTT
CASSIGHRGDSGNTIYF
>-|TRBV19|TRBJ1-1|-
TGTGCCAGTAGTATAGGACGGGGAGGCACTGAAGCTTTCTTT
CASSIGRGGTEAFF
>TRBD1|TRBV4-1|TRBJ2-7|-
TGCGCCAGCAGCCAAGATGTTCCTGGGTGGGACAGGGGGTACGAGCAGTACTTC
CASSQDVPGWDRGYEQYF
>TRBD1|TRBV2|TRBJ2-5|few
TGTGCCAGCAGTAAGGACAGGGGAGAGACCCAGTACTTC
CASSKDRGETQYF
>-|TRBV4-1|TRBJ1-2|few
TGCGCCAGCAGCCAGCAGGGCCCAATAGATGGCTACACCTTC
CASSQQGPIDGYTF
>TRBD2|TRBV5-1|TRBJ2-2|-
TGCGCCAGCAGCTCCCCGGGACTAGCGGGTTCCGGGGAGCTGTTTTTT
CASSSPGLAGSGELFF
>TRBD2|TRBV19|TRBJ2-1|few
TGTGCCAGTACCGGAGCTATGGCGGGAGGATTACTATCCTACAATGAGCAGTTCTTC
CASTGAMAGGLLSYNEQFF
>TRBD1|TRBV7-9|TRBJ1-3|-
TGTGCCAGCAGACGACAGGGCTCTGGAAACACCATATATTTT
CASRRQGSGNTIYF
>TRBD1|TRBV29-1|TRBJ2-2|few
TGCAGCGTCAAACCGGGACAGTACACCGGGGAGCTGTTTTTT
CSVKPGQYTGELFF
>-|TRBV27|TRBJ2-5|-
TGTGCCAGCAGCACGACAGGGAGGAACCAAGAGACCCAGTACTTC
CASSTTGRNQETQYF
>-|TRBV15|TRBJ2-7|-
TGTGCCACCAGCAGAGATCTCGCTAGCAACGAGCAGTACTTC
CATSRDLASNEQYF
>TRBD2|TRBV5-1|TRBJ2-3|-
TGCGCCAGCAGCTACCTAGCGGGGGGCGCAGATACGCAGTATTTT
CASSYLAGGADTQYF
>-|TRBV6-5|TRBJ2-1|few
TGTGCCAGCAGTTACTCGCGGCAGCAGTCCTACAATGAGCAGTTCTTC
CASSYSRQQSYNEQFF
>-|TRBV6-6|TRBJ1-4|few
TGTGCCAGCAGTTACACGACCTCGGGTGAAAAACTGTTTTTT
CASSYTTSGEKLFF
>-|TRBV5-1|TRBJ1-4|few
TGCGCCAGCAGCTTGGAGGGGATTAATGAAAAACTGTTTTTT
CASSLEGINEKLFF
>TRBD2|TRBV28|TRBJ2-2|-
TGTGCCAGCACTCGGGGGGGCTCGTTTAACACCGGGGAGCTGTTTTTT
CASTRGGSFNTGELFF
>-|TRBV30|TRBJ2-1|-
TGTGCCTGGAGCCGGGAGAGCTCCTACAATGAGCAGTTCTTC
CAWSRESSYNEQFF
>-|TRBV19|TRBJ2-5|few
TGTGCCAGTACGACTGTGGGGCGGGGGCGAGAGACCCAGTACTTC
CASTTVGRGRETQYF
>-|TRBV28|TRBJ1-2|few
TGTGCCAGCAGTTCAAAACCAGGGTTCTATGGCTACACCTTC
CASSSKPGFYGYTF
>-|TRBV2|TRBJ2-4|-
TGTGCCAGCAGTGAATGGGCACGGTCGATAAACATTCAGTACTTC
CASSEWARSINIQYF
>TRBD1|TRBV5-4|TRBJ2-1|-
TGTGCCAGCACCCGCGGGTCGGGACAGACTTACAATGAGCAGTTCTTC
CASTRGSGQTYNEQFF
>-|TRBV2|TRBJ1-4|few
TGTGCCAGCAGCGCGGGGGATTTCGAAAAACTGTTTTTT
CASSAGDFEKLFF
>-|TRBV7-7|TRBJ2-2|-
TGTGCCAGCAGGGCGGCGGCGAACACCGGGGAGCTGTTTTTT
CASRAAANTGELFF
>-|TRBV21-1|TRBJ1-1|-
TGTGCCAGCAGCCATAGACGCGCGGGATTGGTGAACACTGAAGCTTTCTTT
CASSHRRAGLVNTEAFF
>-|TRBV7-3|TRBJ2-1|-
TGTGCCAGCAGCTCCACGCTAGCGCACTACAATGAGCAGTTCTTC
CASSSTLAHYNEQFF
>TRBD1|TRBV2|TRBJ2-1|-
TGTGCCAGCAGTAAGGGGGCCATATCCTATACTTACAATGAGCAGTTCTTC
CASSKGAISYTYNEQFF
>TRBD2|TRBV5-5|TRBJ2-1|few
TGTGCCAGCAGCTGGGGCGGGGGTTTCAATGAGCAGTTCTTC
CASSWGGGFNEQFF
>-|TRBV9|TRBJ1-1|-
TGTGCCAGCAGCACAGGGTCGAACACTGAAGCTTTCTTT
CASSTGSNTEAFF
>-|TRBV27|TRBJ2-2|few
TGTGCCAGCAGGACAAACACCGGGGAGCTGTTTTTT
CASRTNTGELFF
>TRBD1|TRBV5-1|TRBJ1-1|few
TGCGCCAGCAGCTTGGCGCCTCTAGGGACAGCGGATAGCTTGTCTGGGATGAACACTGAAGCTTTCTTT
CASSLAPLGTADSLSGMNTEAFF
>-|TRBV19|TRBJ2-3|-
TGTGCCAGTAGTATAGGGGAGTTGACGCAGTATTTT
CASSIGELTQYF
>-|TRBV18|TRBJ1-4|-
TGTGCCAGCTCACCACAACGGGGGGGCAATGAAAAACTGTTTTTT
CASSPQRGGNEKLFF
>TRBD1|TRBV5-6|TRBJ2-7|-
TGTGCCAGCAGCTTGGATAGGGGGCCCTACGAGCAGTACTTC
CASSLDRGPYEQYF
>TRBD1|TRBV19|TRBJ2-1|-
TGTGCCAGTAGAACGGGACAGGGGGCAAATGAGCAGTTCTTC
CASRTGQGANEQFF
>-|TRBV18|TRBJ2-7|-
TGTGCCAGCTCACCTGACTTCCTGGGCTACGAGCAGTACTTC
CASSPDFLGYEQYF
>TRBD2|TRBV4-1|TRBJ2-1|-
TGCGCCAGCAGCCAAACGGGACTAGCGGGTGTATACAATGAGCAGTTCTTC
CASSQTGLAGVYNEQFF
>-|TRBV18|TRBJ1-4|few
TGTGCCAGCTCACCCGGGGGGGTAACTAATGAAAAACTGTTTTTT
CASSPGGVTNEKLFF
>TRBD1|TRBV27|TRBJ1-1|few
TGTGCCAGCAGTTTATCGGTCAGGGGGCAGGTGAACACTGAAGCTTTCTTT
CASSLSVRGQVNTEAFF
>-|TRBV6-4|TRBJ2-7|-
TGTGCCAGCAGACTAGACTCCTTACGCGAGCAGTACTTC
CASRLDSLREQYF
>-|TRBV15|TRBJ1-2|-
TGTGCCACCAGCAGAGAGAGGTTCTATGGCTACACCTTC
CATSRERFYGYTF
>-|TRBV30|TRBJ2-6|-
TGTGCCCGCGGGGCCTCTGGGGCCAACGTCCTGACTTTC
CARGASGANVLTF
>-|TRBV5-1|TRBJ1-2|-
TGCGCCAGTCAATCGACAGGATCGATGGATGGCTACACCTTC
CASQSTGSMDGYTF
>TRBD1|TRBV6-1|TRBJ1-2|few
TGTGCCAGCAGTGCGGACAGGGGGAATGGCTACACCTTC
CASSADRGNGYTF
>TRBD2|TRBV6-5|TRBJ2-7|few
TGTGCCAGCAGTTTTGGGGGACTAGCTAACGAGCAGTACTTC
CASSFGGLANEQYF
>-|TRBV9|TRBJ1-4|few
TGTGCCAGCAGCGCGGGACTCACAACTAATGAAAAACTGTTTTTT
CASSAGLTTNEKLFF
>-|TRBV7-9|TRBJ1-1|-
TGTGCCAGCAGCACCAACAGGGATCTTACTGAAGCTTTCTTT
CASSTNRDLTEAFF
>-|TRBV10-3|TRBJ2-7|few
TGTGCCATCAGTGAGTACAGGGACTACGAGCAGTACTTC
CAISEYRDYEQYF
>-|TRBV9|TRBJ1-1|few
TGTGCCAGCAGCGCCGATCACAGAACCAACACTGAAGCTTTCTTT
CASSADHRTNTEAFF
>TRBD1|TRBV5-1|TRBJ1-4|-
TGCGCCAGCAGCAGAGATACAGGGGGCACAAATGAAAAACTGTTTTTT
CASSRDTGGTNEKLFF
>TRBD1|TRBV29-1|TRBJ2-7|few
TGCAGCGTTGTGGGGGACAGGGGATACGAGCAGTACTTC
CSVVGDRGYEQYF
>-|TRBV11-2|TRBJ1-3|-
TGTGCCAGCAGCTTTCCAGGAACTGGAAACACCATATATTTT
CASSFPGTGNTIYF
>-|TRBV7-8|TRBJ2-2|few
TGTGCCAGCAGCCTCCGTTTAGAGGGTCGGACCGGGGAGCTGTTTTTT
CASSLRLEGRTGELFF
>-|TRBV25-1|TRBJ1-2|-
TGTGCCAGCGGAGAGGGTGGTGGCTACACCTTC
CASGEGGGYTF
>-|TRBV7-9|TRBJ2-7|few
TGTGCCAGCAGCTTAGACGGGGACGAGCAGTACTTC
CASSLDGDEQYF
>TRBD1|TRBV30|TRBJ1-2|-
TGTGCCGGCGACAGGGGGCTTGGCTACACCTTC
CAGDRGLGYTF